These 28 T cell receptor beta chains share one sample of origin, sequenced in a study of brain T cells in children with intractable seizures. The protocol was immunoSEQ multiplex PCR, while the TCRdb copy is restricted to in-frame clones and leaves out a portion. The sample consists of under 45,000 clones, about nine tenths of them appearing once. The source material was peripheral blood, sampled at surgery. Receptor source: a girl aged 2-10 years with tuberous sclerosis and intractable seizures.

This chain connects TRBV18 to TRBJ1-1; D remains ambiguous. The CDR3 loop spans 13 amino acids. V lost 3 bases and J 2 bases, leaving 7 bases between the germline ends. The germline CDR1 and CDR2 sequences are KGHSH and LQKENI. The CDR3 reads CASSPSSNTEAFF. The DNA for the CDR3 is TGTGCCAGCTCACCGTCGTCTAACACTGAAGCTTTCTTT.

This clone was seen just once. The chain couples TRBV4-1 to TRBJ1-2; D is possibly TRBD1 (5 bases). V was shortened by 0 bases and J by 13 bases, with 27 bases between the two germline ends. The length of the CDR3 is 17 residues. CDR1 is MGHRA and CDR2 is YSYEKL in the germline V gene. DNA of the CDR3: TGCGCCAGCAGCCAAGACGGCGTTTCAGGGAGGGTACGGCCGGCCACCTTC. Translation: CASSQDGVSGRVRPATF.

The gene calls are TRBV27 and TRBJ1-2, with D unresolved. Per the germline V gene, CDR1 is MNHEY and CDR2 is SMNVEV (reference sequence). The CDR3 contains 11 residues. V lost 6 bases and J lost 1, with 3 bases in between. CDR3 region: CASRGNYGYTF. As DNA, the CDR3 is TGTGCCAGCAGGGGTAACTATGGCTACACCTTC.

The genes are TRBV10-3 and TRBJ1-5; no definite D call. CDR1 ENHRY and CDR2 SYGVKD come from the germline V gene. With 9 bases removed from V and 4 bases from J, the gap between germline ends came to 22 bases. This CDR3 is 16 amino acids long. The CDR3 DNA sequence: TGTGCCATTGCTGCATACGACCCCATACTAAATCAGCCCCAGCATTTT. Residues: CAIAAYDPILNQPQHF.

The chain employs TRBV7-2 and TRBJ1-1, with TRBD1 matching over 9 bases. CDR3 length equals 17 residues. Germline values: CDR1 SGHTA, CDR2 FQGNSA. The V and J ends lost 4 bases and 6 bases, in that order; junction bases with no gene match: 15. The CDR3 protein is CASSWPGTGWDNAEAFF. In DNA form, the CDR3 reads TGTGCCAGCAGCTGGCCCGGGACAGGGTGGGATAATGCTGAAGCTTTCTTT. Full variable domain (missing parts from reference TRBV7-2 and TRBJ1-1): GAGVSQSPSNKVTEKGKDVELRCDPISGHTALYWYRQSLGQGLEFLIYFQGNSAPDKSGLPSDRFSAERTGGSVSTLTIQRTQQEDSAVYLCASSWPGTGWDNAEAFFGQGTRLTVV.

The chain recombines TRBV6-5 with TRBJ1-1; TRBD1 matches at 8 bases. The CDR3 has 12 amino acids. The germline V gene has CDR1 MNHEY and CDR2 SVGAGI. Trimming at V came to 6 bases and at J to 5 bases, leaving 2 bases not matched to a gene. CDR3 nucleotides: TGTGCCAGCAGCAGGACAGGGACTGAAGCTTTCTTT. Amino acids: CASSRTGTEAFF.

This clone was recorded a few times. The genes are TRBV28 and TRBJ2-7; D is uncertain. CDR1 and CDR2 (germline): MDHEN, SYDVKM. There are 14 residues in the CDR3. The ends were cut back, 3 bases at V and 0 bases at J, with 9 bases in the middle. The CDR3 region has the DNA TGTGCCAGCAGTTTTGTATTGAGCTCCTACGAGCAGTACTTC. Translating gives CASSFVLSSYEQYF.

J is TRBJ2-5 and V is TRBV13; a possible D gene is TRBD2 (7 bases). The V gene's germline CDR1 is PRHDT and CDR2 FYEKMQ (reference sequence). V was pared by 5 bases and J by 5 bases, with 15 bases between. This CDR3 region has 14 residues. The CDR3, as DNA: TGTGCCAGCAGCGGACCGGGGGGCCGGGAGACCCAGTACTTC. Protein: CASSGPGGRETQYF. The entire variable domain, with the rest obtained from reference TRBV13 and TRBJ2-5, is as follows: AAGVIQSPRHLIKEKRETATLKCYPIPRHDTVYWYQQGPGQDPQFLISFYEKMQSDKGSIPDRFSAQQFSDYHSELNMSSLELGDSALYFCASSGPGGRETQYFGPGTRLLVL.

This chain connects TRBV11-2 to TRBJ2-7, with 8 bases matching TRBD1. Per the germline V gene, CDR1 is SGHAT and CDR2 is FQNNGV. The V and J ends lost 5 bases and 1 base, in that order; junction bases with no gene match: 7. The CDR3 spans 15 residues. CDR3 nucleotide sequence: TGTGCCAGCAGCCGTGGACAGGGACCTTCCTACGAGCAGTACGTC. Translating it yields CASSRGQGPSYEQYV.

This rearrangement joins TRBV27 to TRBJ2-7; D is possibly TRBD1 (5 bases). Trimming removed 5 bases at V and 6 bases at J, with 17 bases between. CDR3 length equals 14 residues. Per the germline V gene, CDR1 is MNHEY and CDR2 is SMNVEV (reference sequence). The CDR3 DNA is TGTGCCAGCAGTCTGGATCATAATACAGGCGAGCAGTACGTC. Protein: CASSLDHNTGEQYV.

The V and J genes are TRBV30 and TRBJ1-2, with 10 nucleotides matching TRBD1. Germline CDR1 reads GTSNPN; CDR2 reads SVGIG (reference sequence). V dropped 0 bases and J dropped 8; count of bases not matched to a gene: 12. The CDR3 contains 16 residues. CDR3 loop: CAWSVKAGQGILGYTF. The CDR3 DNA follows: TGTGCCTGGAGTGTAAAGGCGGGACAGGGGATTCTAGGCTACACCTTC.

The V gene is TRBV4-1, the J gene TRBJ1-4, with D possibly matching TRBD1 (5 bases). Germline V gene sequence: CDR1 MGHRA, CDR2 YSYEKL. Trimming pared 0 bases from V and 5 bases from J, leaving 10 bases between. The CDR3 length is 15 residues. CDR3 protein: CASSQDGSGNEKLFF. CDR3 nucleotides: TGCGCCAGCAGCCAAGATGGGTCAGGGAATGAAAAACTGTTTTTT.

This chain uses TRBV10-3 with TRBJ2-7; the D gene is possibly TRBD2 (6 bases). Germline CDR1 reads ENHRY; CDR2 reads SYGVKD. The CDR3 contains 14 residues. V was shortened by 3 bases and J by 7 bases, with 16 bases between the two germline ends. CDR3 loop: CAISEILREAEQYF. The CDR3 DNA reads TGTGCCATCAGTGAAATTCTAAGGGAGGCAGAGCAGTACTTC.

This sequence joins TRBV2 and TRBJ2-4, with D uncertain. Germline CDR1 SNHLY, CDR2 FYNNEI. The CDR3 length is 14 residues. The germline V and J ends were trimmed by 2 bases and 1 base, with 6 bases remaining between them. The CDR3 coding sequence is TGTGCCAGCAGTGAAAGGGTGGCCAAAAACATTCAGTACTTC. This encodes CASSERVAKNIQYF.

This clone occurred once. This rearrangement joins TRBV6-6 to TRBJ2-3; 10 bases match TRBD2. CDR1 and CDR2 (germline): MNHNY, SVGAGI (reference sequence). With 6 bases clipped from V and 6 bases from J, the junction kept 6 bases outside the gene matches. The CDR3 sequence is 14 residues long. The CDR3 coding sequence is TGTGCCAGCAGGAGCGGGGGGGCCCTCGATACGCAGTATTTT. Translation gives CASRSGGALDTQYF.

V usage is TRBV9 and J usage is TRBJ2-3, with a possible D match to TRBD2 (6 bases). The CDR3 is made up of 16 amino acids. V lost 0 bases and J 2 bases, leaving 13 bases between the germline ends. Germline V gene lookup returns CDR1 SGDLS and CDR2 YYNGEE. CDR3 in amino acids: CASSVGSGLSTDTQYF. The CDR3 DNA reads as TGTGCCAGCAGCGTAGGTAGCGGCCTTTCCACAGATACGCAGTATTTT.

The V gene is TRBV4-1, the J gene TRBJ1-2; 7 nucleotides match TRBD1. J gave up 0 bases and V 3 bases, and 10 bases lay outside the gene matches. Germline CDR1 and CDR2: MGHRA and YSYEKL. The CDR3 is 17 amino acids. As DNA, the CDR3 is TGCGCCAGCAGCCACCGACCGGGACAGACGGCTAACTATGGCTACACCTTC. Its translation is CASSHRPGQTANYGYTF.

The CDR3 protein is CASSVRGGTEAFF. Written as DNA, the CDR3 is TGTGCCAGCAGCGTTAGGGGTGGAACTGAAGCTTTCTTT. The rearrangement uses TRBV9 and TRBJ1-1, with D tentatively TRBD1 (5 bases). Between the trimmed V and J ends, which lost 2 bases and 5 bases, there was a span of 10 bases. The CDR3 runs 13 residues. CDR1 is SGDLS and CDR2 is YYNGEE in the germline V gene.

The chain joins TRBV5-5 to TRBJ1-2, with TRBD1 matching over 8 bases. Trimming took 0 bases from V and 4 from J; bases not matched to a gene: 5. Germline V CDR1 and CDR2: SGHKS, YYEKEE (reference sequence). The CDR3 length is 15 residues. The CDR3 loop reads CASSLGQGSIYGYTF. In nucleotides, the CDR3 is TGTGCCAGCAGCTTGGGACAGGGGTCAATCTATGGCTACACCTTC.

This chain links TRBV15 with TRBJ1-1, with D perhaps TRBD1 (5 bases). The germline V gene encodes CDR1 LNHNV and CDR2 YYDKDF (reference sequence). This CDR3 is 15 amino acids long. V shed 3 bases and J shed 1 base, with 12 bases lying between them. Here the CDR3 reads CATSSFRVRNTEAFF. In nucleotides, the CDR3 is TGTGCCACCAGCAGTTTCAGGGTTAGGAACACTGAAGCTTTCTTT.

J is TRBJ1-2 and V is TRBV5-6; TRBD1 aligns across 8 bases. V shed 4 bases and J 9 bases; nucleotides not matched to a gene: 5. Germline values: CDR1 SGHDT, CDR2 YYEEEE. The CDR3 is 12 residues long. CDR3 protein: CASSPRQGSYTF. The CDR3 DNA sequence: TGTGCCAGCAGCCCTAGACAGGGGAGCTACACCTTC.

The chain employs TRBV29-1 and TRBJ2-1; no clear D gene. Deletions cut 7 bases from V and 3 bases from J, with 7 bases between. Germline assignment: CDR1 SQVTM and CDR2 ANQGSEA. The CDR3 totals 11 residues. CDR3 loop: CSGTIYNEQFF. The CDR3 DNA is TGCAGCGGTACTATCTACAATGAGCAGTTCTTC.

The V call is TRBV5-5, the J call TRBJ2-7; 8 nucleotides agree with TRBD2. Per the germline V gene, CDR1 is SGHKS and CDR2 is YYEKEE (reference sequence). The CDR3 contains 15 residues. V trimming: 1 base; J trimming: 2 bases; junction bases outside the gene matches: 5. Written as DNA, the CDR3 is TGTGCCAGCAGCTTGTCATCCGGGGGGGCCTACGAGCAGTACGTC. Its protein is CASSLSSGGAYEQYV.

The chain employs TRBV18 and TRBJ1-2; TRBD1 aligns across 7 bases. J was trimmed by 1 base and V by 6 bases; bases with no gene match: 11. This CDR3 has 16 amino acids. Germline CDR1 and CDR2: KGHSH and LQKENI. The CDR3 spells CASSLVRDSFNYGYTF. Written as DNA, the CDR3 is TGTGCCAGCTCTCTGGTCCGGGACAGCTTTAACTATGGCTACACCTTC.

This chain uses TRBV30 with TRBJ1-1; D is unclear. V shed 4 bases and J shed 0 bases, with 3 bases lying between them. This CDR3 comprises 11 residues. Germline values: CDR1 GTSNPN, CDR2 SVGIG (reference sequence). In DNA, the CDR3 is TGTGCCTGGAACCTGAACACTGAAGCTTTCTTT. It is translated as CAWNLNTEAFF. The complete variable domain, with remaining parts taken from reference TRBV30 and TRBJ1-1, reads SQTIHQWPATLVQPVGSPLSLECTVEGTSNPNLYWYRQAAGRGLQLLFYSVGIGQISSEVPQNLSASRPQDRQFILSSKKLLLSDSGFYLCAWNLNTEAFFGQGTRLTVV.

V gene TRBV19 combines with J gene TRBJ1-4, with a weak D call TRBD1 (5 bases). Germline CDR1 is LNHDA and CDR2 is SQIVND (reference sequence). V dropped 7 bases and J dropped 5 bases, with 14 bases sitting between them. The CDR3 loop spans 14 amino acids. The CDR3 spells CASTNGQGNEKLFF. CDR3 coding DNA: TGTGCCAGTACCAATGGGCAGGGAAATGAAAAACTGTTTTTT.

This chain connects TRBV6-2 or TRBV6-3 to TRBJ2-1, with D possibly being TRBD2 (6 bases). With 2 bases removed from V and 7 bases from J, the gap between germline ends came to 18 bases. The CDR3 has 16 amino acids. From germline, CDR1 is MNHEY and CDR2 SVGEGT. In DNA, the CDR3 is TGTGCCAGCAGTTACGGGGACCGGGGGTTTGTGAATGAGCAGTTCTTC. Its translation: CASSYGDRGFVNEQFF.

The chain joins TRBV7-9 to TRBJ1-4; possible D gene TRBD1, 5 bases. The CDR3 has 16 amino acids. Between the trimmed V and J ends, which lost 1 base and 5 bases, there was a span of 14 bases. Germline CDR1 reads SEHNR; CDR2 reads FQNEAQ (reference sequence). This chain's CDR3 is CASSLVSLGENEKLFF. The CDR3 nucleotides are TGTGCCAGCAGCTTAGTATCCCTAGGGGAAAATGAAAAACTGTTTTTT.